Here is one TCR beta chain with its context. Specified time point: patch test 3, about 24 weeks after DPC sensitization. Documented treatment: therapeutic diphenylcyclopropenone sensitization with weekly scalp DPC. Prior to each patch test being applied, blood was drawn. A single record per CDR3 protein comes from TCRdb applying MiXCR to the RACE reads. The sample has some 91,000 distinct CDR3 sequences, 27% seen once; the top ten hold 10% to 13%. This entry belongs to a study of human T cells and chemical hapten exposure. With 7 bases removed from V and 0 bases from J, the gap between germline ends came to 6 bases. CDR3 size: 12 residues. Germline-derived CDR1 and CDR2 are DFQATT and SNEGSKA (reference sequence).

This chain uses TRBV20-1 with TRBJ2-2; D not resolved. This TCR was sampled from a middle-aged man with alopecia areata. Some clones in this sample may be carry-over from other donors' samples. The source material was whole blood, sampled in connection with sensitization to the hapten diphenylcyclopropenone (DPC). The CDR3 is CSVRTNTGELFF. CDR3 nucleotides: TGCAGTGTACGGACGAACACCGGGGAGCTGTTTTTT.